The 4 T cell receptor beta chains in this list originate from one sample, sequenced in a study of blood T cell repertoires in COVID-19. Some clones are missing from TCRdb's copy, which holds only in-frame ones; the method was immunoSEQ multiplex PCR. The data show 400,000 or so clones, with approximately 88% seen just once and around 2.1% held by the top ten. Sequenced sample: PBMCs or T cells enriched from blood (not recorded which). These receptors were collected from a woman aged 40-49 years with acute COVID-19.

Only one count was recorded for this clone. The chain carries TRBV6-5 and TRBJ1-2, with D hard to call. V lost 3 bases, J lost 2 bases, and 7 bases lay in between. Germline CDR1 is MNHEY and CDR2 is SVGAGI. This CDR3 has 13 residues. The CDR3 reads CASSYRSNYGYTF. The DNA for the CDR3 is TGTGCCAGCAGTTATCGGTCAAACTATGGCTACACCTTC.

The CDR3 reads CASTPGTSGGQDTQYF. CDR3 coding DNA: TGTGCCAGCACACCCGGGACTAGCGGGGGACAAGATACGCAGTATTTT. The chain has TRBV7-6 and TRBJ2-3; TRBD2 agrees at 14 bases. The CDR3 extends over 16 amino acids. Germline V gene lookup returns CDR1 SGHVS and CDR2 FNYEAQ. The V gene end was trimmed by 7 bases and the J gene end by 5 bases; junction bases not matched to a gene: 8.

The chain joins TRBV29-1 to TRBJ2-1; 8 positions agree with TRBD1. The ends lost 7 bases at V and 4 bases at J; junction bases unmatched: 9. The CDR3 runs 14 residues. Germline CDR1 is SQVTM and CDR2 is ANQGSEA. The CDR3 loop is CSAIRTGLYNEQFF. The CDR3 DNA sequence: TGCAGCGCTATCCGGACAGGGCTGTACAATGAGCAGTTCTTC.

This clone was counted many times. V and J are TRBV4-1 and TRBJ1-1; D possibly corresponds to TRBD1 (6 bases). The CDR3 contains 16 residues. CDR1 is MGHRA, CDR2 YSYEKL, per germline. Trimming took 3 bases from V and 1 from J, leaving 15 bases between them. Here the CDR3 reads CASSHPGGQGNTEAFF. CDR3 coding DNA: TGCGCCAGCAGCCATCCGGGGGGGCAAGGGAACACTGAAGCTTTCTTT.